The 17 T cell receptor beta chains in this list originate from one sample, sequenced in a study of blood T cell repertoires in COVID-19. TCRdb's copy holds only in-frame clones and misses some; the assay was immunoSEQ multiplex PCR. The repertoire holds 130,000 to 150,000 clones, with around 80% as singletons. Input material: peripheral blood. The receptors here all came from a human donor in a cohort sampled during active COVID-19.

The J gene is TRBJ2-7, the V gene TRBV19, with 7 bases aligning to TRBD1. Trimming took 5 bases from V and 2 from J; bases not matched to a gene: 9. CDR1 and CDR2 (germline): LNHDA, SQIVND (reference sequence). This CDR3 has 15 amino acids. The CDR3 DNA sequence: TGTGCCAGTAGTCCCTTACAGGGGACCCCCTACGAGCAGTACTTC. This encodes CASSPLQGTPYEQYF. The full variable domain, rest sourced from reference TRBV19 and TRBJ2-7, is DGGITQSPKYLFRKEGQNVTLSCEQNLNHDAMYWYRQDPGQGLRLIYYSQIVNDFQKGDIAEGYSVSREKKESFPLTVTSAQKNPTAFYLCASSPLQGTPYEQYFGPGTRLTVT.

The chain joins TRBV28 to TRBJ2-5; D not certain. Looked up from germline, CDR1 is MDHEN and CDR2 is SYDVKM. The CDR3 extends over 12 amino acids. V lost 1 base to trimming and J lost 3 bases, with 3 bases between them. The CDR3 protein is CASSLSEETQYF. The CDR3 DNA sequence: TGTGCCAGCAGTTTATCCGAAGAGACCCAGTACTTC.

This clone has a handful of counts. V is TRBV11-3 and J is TRBJ1-6; 7 nucleotides align to TRBD1. After removal of 2 bases from V and 7 bases from J, the junction contained 5 bases not matched to a gene. The CDR3 loop spans 15 amino acids. Germline CDR1 and CDR2: SGHNT and YENEEA. CDR3 nucleotides: TGTGCCAGCAGCTTATCGGGACAGATGAATTCACCCCTCCACTTT. It is translated as CASSLSGQMNSPLHF.

The chain has TRBV28 and TRBJ2-7, with D possibly being TRBD2 (5 bases). Germline lookup yields CDR1 MDHEN and CDR2 SYDVKM. V was clipped by 6 bases and J by 2 bases, with 17 bases between them. This CDR3 is 15 amino acids long. The CDR3 is CASSPRGRSPYEQYF. The DNA for the CDR3 is TGTGCCAGCAGCCCCCGGGGTCGGAGCCCCTACGAGCAGTACTTC.

Notes on this clone: Other DNA sequences within the sample encode an identical CDR3. This chain uses TRBV4-3 with TRBJ1-4; 9 bases line up with TRBD1. J gave up 7 bases and V 3 bases, and 6 bases lay outside the gene matches. This CDR3 contains 15 residues. The V gene's germline CDR1 is LGHNA and CDR2 YSLEER. CDR3 nucleotide sequence: TGCGCCAGCAGCCAGGGACAGGGAGGGGGTGAAAAACTGTTTTTT. Translated: CASSQGQGGGEKLFF.

The chain uses TRBV20-1 and TRBJ2-5; D is perhaps TRBD2 (5 bases). The germline V gene encodes CDR1 DFQATT and CDR2 SNEGSKA (reference sequence). The CDR3 extends over 11 amino acids. The ends were cut back, 7 bases at V and 4 bases at J, with 10 bases in the middle. Here the CDR3 reads CSGLRGETQYF. The CDR3 region has the DNA TGCAGTGGACTACGGGGAGAGACCCAGTACTTC.

This rearrangement joins TRBV7-2 to TRBJ1-2; D uncertain. V was clipped by 2 bases and J by 3 bases, with 10 bases between them. The CDR3 contains 14 residues. Germline-derived CDR1 and CDR2 are SGHTA and FQGNSA. CDR3: CASSLIEGDYGYTF. CDR3 nucleotide sequence: TGTGCCAGCAGCTTAATTGAGGGCGACTATGGCTACACCTTC.

Only one count was recorded for this clone. The chain combines TRBV29-1 with TRBJ2-7, with 9 bases lining up with TRBD1. V was pared by 3 bases and J by 3 bases, with 3 bases of the junction left unmatched. Germline loops: CDR1 SQVTM, CDR2 ANQGSEA. This CDR3 has 13 amino acids. The CDR3 reads CSVDGTGNYEQYF. In nucleotides, the CDR3 is TGCAGCGTTGATGGGACAGGGAACTACGAGCAGTACTTC.

The CDR3 sequence is CATSDRRQGIETQYF. CDR3 DNA sequence: TGTGCCACCAGTGACCGCCGACAGGGTATTGAGACCCAGTACTTC. The chain couples TRBV24-1 to TRBJ2-5, with 7 bases lining up with TRBD1. From germline, CDR1 is KGHDR and CDR2 SFDVKD. Unmatched junction bases numbered 9, after V lost 4 bases and J lost 5 bases. This CDR3 contains 15 residues.

The CDR3 bases are TGTGCCAGCAGCCAAGACCGGATAGACTCCCATGGCTACACCTTC. Its translation is CASSQDRIDSHGYTF. The chain is built from TRBV4-2 and TRBJ1-2; D is unclear. CDR3 length: 15 amino acids. The V gene's germline CDR1 is LGHNA and CDR2 YNFKEQ. Trimming cost V 0 bases and J 6 bases, with 14 bases left between them.

This chain uses TRBV7-9 with TRBJ1-1; tentatively, D is TRBD1 (5 bases). Deletions cut 5 bases from V and 3 bases from J, with 13 bases between. This CDR3 is built from 14 residues. Germline loops: CDR1 SEHNR, CDR2 FQNEAQ (reference sequence). The CDR3 DNA reads TGTGCCAGCAGCCCACAGGTAAAGGACACTGAAGCTTTCTTT. It is translated as CASSPQVKDTEAFF.

The chain employs TRBV21-1 and TRBJ2-5; TRBD1 reflects the table's D call only, with no check against the DNA. TRBV21-1 corresponds to a pseudogene. This CDR3 has 17 residues. The CDR3 spells CASSKEGRRHLQETQYF. The DNA of the CDR3 is TGTGCCAGCAGCAAAGAGGGGCGTCGACACTTACAAGAGACCCAGTACTTC.

CDR3 amino acids: CAWSRSRQWFF. The CDR3 bases are TGTGCCTGGAGTCGAAGTAGACAGTGGTTCTTC. The V and J genes are TRBV30 and TRBJ2-1; weak D call: TRBD1 (5 bases). Germline CDR1 GTSNPN, CDR2 SVGIG (reference sequence). This CDR3 has 11 residues. V dropped 2 bases and J dropped 15 bases, with 14 bases sitting between them. Looking up the rest from reference TRBV30 and TRBJ2-1 gives the full variable domain: SQTIHQWPATLVQPVGSPLSLECTVEGTSNPNLYWYRQAAGRGLQLLFYSVGIGQISSEVPQNLSASRPQDRQFILSSKKLLLSDSGFYLCAWSRSRQWFFGPGTRLTVL.

This chain uses TRBV11-3 with TRBJ1-1; D is perhaps TRBD1 (5 bases). Germline V CDR1 and CDR2: SGHNT, YENEEA. The CDR3 extends over 14 amino acids. V was cut by 5 bases and J by 4 bases, with 14 bases left in between. CDR3 amino acids: CASSVSQGGTEAFF. The CDR3, as DNA: TGTGCCAGCAGCGTCTCTCAGGGAGGCACTGAAGCTTTCTTT.

This chain uses TRBV6-5 with TRBJ2-7, with D perhaps matching TRBD2 (5 bases). Deletions cut 8 bases from V and 3 bases from J, with 14 bases between. This CDR3 comprises 13 residues. Germline CDR1 MNHEY, CDR2 SVGAGI. This chain's CDR3 is CASGSRANYEQYF. The CDR3 DNA follows: TGTGCCAGCGGGAGTCGGGCAAACTACGAGCAGTACTTC.

This chain connects TRBV6-6 to TRBJ2-2, with 11 nucleotides matching TRBD2. CDR3 length equals 18 residues. The trim removed 5 bases at V and 4 bases at J, leaving 12 bases unmatched. From germline, CDR1 is MNHNY and CDR2 SVGAGI (reference sequence). CDR3 bases: TGTGCCAGCAGTCACCACCCGGGTAGCGGGGGGGCCACCGGGGAGCTGTTTTTT. Translating it yields CASSHHPGSGGATGELFF.

This clone came up many times. The sample carries other DNA sequences with the same CDR3. CDR3 amino acids: CASEALNQPQHF. The DNA of the CDR3 is TGTGCCAGCGAAGCCCTAAATCAGCCCCAGCATTTT. The chain links TRBV28 to TRBJ1-5; D remains unclear. Per the germline V gene, CDR1 is MDHEN and CDR2 is SYDVKM. Trimming removed 8 bases from V and 4 bases from J, with 9 bases in between. This CDR3 contains 12 residues.